These T cell receptor beta chains were read from a single sample in a study of post-analysis software for immune sequencing data. One entry per CDR3 protein, called by TCRdb with MiXCR from the PCR reads. Of hundreds of thousands of distinct CDR3 sequences in the sample, approximately 38% were seen once. The sample comprised blood. These receptors originate from a girl aged 2 to 10 with multiple sclerosis. Both conserved end residues are trimmed from each CDR3.

CDR3 length: 13
V gene: TRBV5-1
J gene: TRBJ2-3
CDR3 protein: ASSLSTGVADTQY

CDR3 length: 11
V gene: TRBV6-5
J gene: TRBJ2-7
CDR3 protein: ASASPEAYEQY

CDR3 length: 11
V gene: TRBV20-1
J gene: TRBJ2-1
CDR3 protein: SARGGYYNEQF

CDR3 length: 14
V gene: TRBV15
J gene: TRBJ1-5
CDR3 protein: ATSRDLLAGQQPQH

CDR3 length: 16
V gene: TRBV9
J gene: TRBJ2-1
CDR3 protein: ASSVAGFRAGVFDEQF

CDR3 length: 15
V gene: TRBV4-2
J gene: TRBJ2-1
CDR3 protein: ASSQPRQGISYNEQF

CDR3 length: 15
V gene: TRBV20-1
J gene: TRBJ2-7
CDR3 protein: SATRFSSGLHSHEQY

CDR3 length: 12
V gene: TRBV4-2
J gene: TRBJ2-1
CDR3 protein: ASSQIETTNEQF

CDR3 length: 10
V gene: TRBV7-2
J gene: TRBJ2-7
CDR3 protein: ASNLDGYEQY

CDR3 length: 15
V gene: TRBV9
J gene: TRBJ1-3
CDR3 protein: ASSVGRGSRTGNTIY

CDR3 length: 14
V gene: TRBV6-5
J gene: TRBJ2-1
CDR3 protein: ASSTRGTHSYNEQF

CDR3 length: 12
V gene: TRBV7-2
J gene: .
CDR3 protein: ASSLPLGAYEQY

CDR3 length: 13
V gene: TRBV5-1
J gene: .
CDR3 protein: ASSLLTGGKETQY

CDR3 length: 11
V gene: TRBV5-1
J gene: TRBJ2-4
CDR3 protein: ASSLTGLDIQY

CDR3 length: 13
V gene: TRBV12-3/TRBV12-4
J gene: TRBJ2-7
CDR3 protein: ASSLGQGMTYEQY

CDR3 length: 14
V gene: TRBV29-1
J gene: TRBJ2-7
CDR3 protein: SVGPGTGSGAYEQY

CDR3 length: 15
V gene: TRBV10-2
J gene: TRBJ2-6
CDR3 protein: ASSDKRCFSGANVLT

CDR3 length: 12
V gene: TRBV28
J gene: TRBJ2-1
CDR3 protein: ASSNQDCYNEQF

CDR3 length: 16
V gene: TRBV6-2/TRBV6-3
J gene: .
CDR3 protein: ASTDIGLAGGNAYEQY

CDR3 length: 9
V gene: TRBV28
J gene: TRBJ2-1
CDR3 protein: ASSSHSERF

CDR3 length: 14
V gene: TRBV7-9
J gene: TRBJ2-3
CDR3 protein: ASSARLAVVSDTQY

CDR3 length: 13
V gene: TRBV9
J gene: TRBJ2-1
CDR3 protein: ASSESGGTHNEQF

CDR3 length: 13
V gene: TRBV12-3/TRBV12-4
J gene: .
CDR3 protein: ASSRPGTGYATQY

CDR3 length: 15
V gene: TRBV20-1
J gene: TRBJ2-7
CDR3 protein: SAKTDDYAVEDREQY

CDR3 length: 10
V gene: TRBV7-3
J gene: TRBJ2-1
CDR3 protein: ASSPEVFEQF

CDR3 length: 15
V gene: TRBV5-4
J gene: TRBJ2-1
CDR3 protein: ASSLGGRGSSYNEQF

CDR3 length: 9
V gene: TRBV3-1
J gene: TRBJ2-3
CDR3 protein: ASSQTDTQY

CDR3 length: 15
V gene: TRBV3-1
J gene: TRBJ2-7
CDR3 protein: ASSPGLAGLFGNEQY

CDR3 length: 15
V gene: TRBV3-1
J gene: TRBJ2-5
CDR3 protein: ASSRSLGLAGEETQY

CDR3 length: 11
V gene: TRBV20-1
J gene: TRBJ2-5
CDR3 protein: SARDTPQETQY

CDR3 length: 10
V gene: TRBV28
J gene: TRBJ1-3
CDR3 protein: ASRQGRNTIY

CDR3 length: 10
V gene: TRBV28
J gene: TRBJ1-1
CDR3 protein: ASSHPQGGAF

CDR3 length: 12
V gene: TRBV20-1
J gene: .
CDR3 protein: SATSDSSYNEQY

CDR3 length: 12
V gene: TRBV7-2
J gene: TRBJ1-4
CDR3 protein: ASSLAGGNEKLF

CDR3 length: 13
V gene: TRBV5-1
J gene: TRBJ2-7
CDR3 protein: ASSLRTSRSYEQY

CDR3 length: 12
V gene: TRBV7-9
J gene: TRBJ1-4
CDR3 protein: ASSYGTPCEKLF

CDR3 length: 9
V gene: TRBV7-9
J gene: TRBJ2-1
CDR3 protein: ASSRGRSQF

CDR3 length: 9
V gene: TRBV12-3/TRBV12-4
J gene: TRBJ1-1
CDR3 protein: ASSSGWGAF

CDR3 length: 12
V gene: TRBV21-1
J gene: TRBJ1-2
CDR3 protein: ASSNLLSFYGYT

CDR3 length: 11
V gene: TRBV6-6
J gene: TRBJ2-7
CDR3 protein: ASSYDLRYEQY

CDR3 length: 12
V gene: TRBV2
J gene: TRBJ1-4
CDR3 protein: ASRLDRGIEKLF

CDR3 length: 10
V gene: TRBV7-6
J gene: TRBJ1-2
CDR3 protein: ASSASAYGYT

CDR3 length: 14
V gene: TRBV12-3/TRBV12-4
J gene: TRBJ2-7
CDR3 protein: ASSGRAGEASYEQY

CDR3 length: 13
V gene: TRBV6-5
J gene: TRBJ2-3
CDR3 protein: ASSYSSGLGDTQY

CDR3 length: 12
V gene: TRBV4-3
J gene: TRBJ1-2
CDR3 protein: ASSPQLDPYGYT

CDR3 length: 13
V gene: TRBV20-1
J gene: TRBJ2-1
CDR3 protein: SARVAEPLSNEQF

CDR3 length: 14
V gene: TRBV6-4
J gene: TRBJ2-1
CDR3 protein: ASSDSGGSSYNEQF

CDR3 length: 14
V gene: TRBV7-2
J gene: TRBJ2-5
CDR3 protein: ASSLVSTGARETQY

CDR3 length: 13
V gene: TRBV2
J gene: TRBJ1-2
CDR3 protein: ASSTSGRRNYGYT

CDR3 length: 12
V gene: TRBV7-8
J gene: TRBJ2-7
CDR3 protein: ASSKTRRLYEQY

CDR3 length: 13
V gene: TRBV9
J gene: TRBJ1-1
CDR3 protein: ASSVGGTGRTEAF

CDR3 length: 13
V gene: TRBV25-1
J gene: TRBJ2-7
CDR3 protein: ASSGPGQGNYEQY

CDR3 length: 9
V gene: TRBV9
J gene: TRBJ1-2
CDR3 protein: ASSDNYGYT

CDR3 length: 13
V gene: TRBV19
J gene: TRBJ2-7
CDR3 protein: ASSIRDRQGYEQY

CDR3 length: 12
V gene: TRBV5-1
J gene: TRBJ2-3
CDR3 protein: ASNSGATVDTQY

CDR3 length: 11
V gene: TRBV20-1
J gene: TRBJ2-3
CDR3 protein: SASLVPTDTQY

CDR3 length: 12
V gene: TRBV20-1
J gene: TRBJ1-6
CDR3 protein: SASRQGAAFPLH

CDR3 length: 16
V gene: TRBV10-3
J gene: TRBJ2-1
CDR3 protein: AIKKMRTVPTLRHEQF